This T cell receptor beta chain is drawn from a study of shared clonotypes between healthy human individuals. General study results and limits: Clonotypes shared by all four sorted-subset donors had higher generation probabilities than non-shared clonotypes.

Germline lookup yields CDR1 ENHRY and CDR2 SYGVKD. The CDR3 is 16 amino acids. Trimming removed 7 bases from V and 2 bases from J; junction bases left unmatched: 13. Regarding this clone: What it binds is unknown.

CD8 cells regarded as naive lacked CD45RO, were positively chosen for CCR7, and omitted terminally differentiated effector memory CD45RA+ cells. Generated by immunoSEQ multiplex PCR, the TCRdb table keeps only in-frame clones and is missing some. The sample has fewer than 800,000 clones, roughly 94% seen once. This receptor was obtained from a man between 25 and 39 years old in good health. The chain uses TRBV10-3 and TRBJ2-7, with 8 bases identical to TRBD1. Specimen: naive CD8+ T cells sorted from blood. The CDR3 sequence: CAITPGGQGATYEQYF. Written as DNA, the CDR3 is TGTGCCATCACCCCTGGAGGGCAGGGGGCGACCTACGAGCAGTACTTC.